The source of this TCR beta chain is a study of shared clonotypes between healthy human individuals. As for the study in general: Each donor contributed plates that comprised three CD4 naive, three CD4 memory, two CD8 naive and one CD8 memory.

Sequencing was performed with immunoSEQ multiplex PCR; in TCRdb, only in-frame clones are kept and a portion is missing. The sample has 850,000 to 1,100,000 clones, about 80% seen once. This TCR was sampled from a man younger than 30 in good health. Some clones in this sample may be carry-over from other donors' samples. The sequenced material came from memory CD4+ T cells from PBMCs. The subset was: CD45RA-negative fraction.

CDR3 amino acids: CASSLDAGADTEAFF. In DNA, the CDR3 is TGTGCCAGCAGCTTAGATGCAGGGGCGGACACTGAAGCTTTCTTT. The chain joins TRBV7-2 to TRBJ1-1; the D gene is possibly TRBD1 (6 bases). CDR1 and CDR2 (germline): SGHTA, FQGNSA. The V gene lost 1 base and the J gene lost 3 bases, with 12 bases spanning the gap. This CDR3 spans 15 amino acids.